This T cell receptor (beta chain) was recovered during a study of immune evolution from preneoplasia to lung adenocarcinoma. Study-wide background: HLA loss of heterozygosity: about 7% AIS, around 16% MIA, roughly 35% ADC, none AAH. General study results and limits: Later-stage lesions appeared to have more T cells, more diversity, less clonality.

With V trimmed by 6 bases and J by 5 bases, 9 bases remained unmatched. This CDR3 region has 15 residues. Germline V gene data show CDR1 as SGHAT and CDR2 as FQDESV (reference sequence). Using immunoSEQ multiplex PCR, the repertoire was profiled, and TCRdb retains in-frame clones only, with some absent. The data contain about 11,000 clones, about four fifths of them singletons. About this clone: Its antigen is as yet unknown.

Premalignant or tumor cells were enriched by macro-dissection after pathologic assessment. The chain carries TRBV11-1 and TRBJ2-1; 8 bases are shared with TRBD1. The source material was FFPE minimally invasive lung adenocarcinoma tissue. This TCR came from a person in their 70s with lung adenocarcinoma. The CDR3: CASRSDRGYNNEQFF. The DNA for the CDR3 is TGTGCCAGCAGATCAGACAGGGGCTACAACAATGAGCAGTTCTTC.